The subject of this entry is one T cell receptor (beta chain). This entry is derived from a study of blood T cell repertoires in COVID-19. Study-wide context: T cells, B-cell-depleted T cells, or PBMCs provided the cDNA or gDNA that served as material.

The CDR3 has 13 residues. Trimming at V came to 4 bases and at J to 7 bases, leaving 7 bases not matched to a gene. In germline, CDR1 is SQVTM, CDR2 ANQGSEA. Some clones are missing from TCRdb's copy, which holds only in-frame ones; the method was immunoSEQ multiplex PCR. The sample records fewer than 55,000 clones, roughly 87% being singletons. The sequence came from a middle-aged man with active COVID-19. The chain links TRBV29-1 to TRBJ1-5; TRBD1 aligns across 7 bases. The specimen sequenced was peripheral blood. CDR3: CSVGQGQEQPQHF. The CDR3 region has the DNA TGCAGCGTTGGACAGGGCCAAGAGCAGCCCCAGCATTTT.